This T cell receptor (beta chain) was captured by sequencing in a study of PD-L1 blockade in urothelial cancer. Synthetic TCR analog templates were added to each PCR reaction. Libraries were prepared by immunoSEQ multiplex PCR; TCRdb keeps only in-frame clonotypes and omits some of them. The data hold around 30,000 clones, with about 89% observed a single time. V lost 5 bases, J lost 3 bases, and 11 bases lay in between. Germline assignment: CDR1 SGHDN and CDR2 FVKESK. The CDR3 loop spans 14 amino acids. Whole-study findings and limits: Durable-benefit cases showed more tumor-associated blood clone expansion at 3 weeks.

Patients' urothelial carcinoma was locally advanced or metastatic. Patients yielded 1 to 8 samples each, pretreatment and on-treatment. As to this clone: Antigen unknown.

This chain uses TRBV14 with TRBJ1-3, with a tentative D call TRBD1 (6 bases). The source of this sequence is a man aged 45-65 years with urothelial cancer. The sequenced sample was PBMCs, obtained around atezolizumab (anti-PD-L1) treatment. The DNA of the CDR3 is TGTGCCAGCAGCTCGGGGACACTTGGAAACACCATATATTTT. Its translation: CASSSGTLGNTIYF.